What follows is one TCR beta chain and its context. This may be a read error: a much more frequent sequence differs by one nucleotide. These data originate in a study of CD8+CD57+ T cells in acquired aplastic anemia. As for the study in general: Across the sorted CD4+ and CD8+ cells, DNA amounts averaged about 3.2 ug. CD4+ cell libraries from healthy donors averaged around 11 million reads.

Genomic DNA acted as the template from which TCR beta VDJ combination and CDR3 sequence profiling were carried out. TCRdb analysed the reads with MiXCR anew, one entry per CDR3 protein. The sample shows 200,000 to 250,000 distinct CDR3 sequences, about 37% of them seen only once. Germline lookup yields CDR1 SGHTA and CDR2 FQGTGA. CDR3 length: 14 amino acids. The chain employs TRBV7-3 and TRBJ2-5, with 8 bases identical to TRBD2. The sequenced material came from sorted CD4+, CD8+, or CD8+CD57+ T cells (not recorded which) from PBMCs. This sequence was found in a human donor in good health, serving as a control. Written as DNA, the CDR3 is TGTGCCGGCAGCCCTTTCGGCGGGGGGGAGACCCAGTACTTC. Its translation: CAGSPFGGGETQYF.